This T cell receptor (beta chain) was retrieved from a study of blood T cell repertoires in COVID-19. Data came from immunoSEQ multiplex PCR; TCRdb stores just in-frame clones and leaves some out. This table has about 220,000 clones, 83% appearing once. Trimming pared 0 bases from V and 4 bases from J, leaving 19 bases between. The CDR3 has 18 residues. Germline CDR1 and CDR2: LGHNA and YNFKEQ. The receptor comes from a woman aged 50 to 65 who had been exposed to COVID-19. Sequences were obtained from PBMCs or T cells enriched from blood (not recorded which). V usage is TRBV4-2 and J usage is TRBJ1-5, with TRBD1 as a possible D gene (6 bases). CDR3 amino acids: CASSQEGGGERANQPQHF. CDR3 in DNA: TGTGCCAGCAGCCAAGAAGGGGGAGGGGAAAGGGCAAATCAGCCCCAGCATTTT.